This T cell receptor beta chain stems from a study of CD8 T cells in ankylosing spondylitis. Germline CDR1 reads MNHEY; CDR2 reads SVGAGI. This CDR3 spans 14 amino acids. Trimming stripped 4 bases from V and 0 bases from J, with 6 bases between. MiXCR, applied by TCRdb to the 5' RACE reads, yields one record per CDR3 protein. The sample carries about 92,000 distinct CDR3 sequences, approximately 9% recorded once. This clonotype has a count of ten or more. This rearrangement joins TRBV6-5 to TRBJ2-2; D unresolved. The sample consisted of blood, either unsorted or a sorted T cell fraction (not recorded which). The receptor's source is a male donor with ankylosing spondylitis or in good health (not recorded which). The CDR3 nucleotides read TGTGCCAGCAGTTTTATGGCGAACACCGGGGAGCTGTTTTTT. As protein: CASSFMANTGELFF.